This TCR beta chain was identified during a study of radiation and T cells in renal cell carcinoma. Overall study: Nephrectomy followed 15 Gy stereotactic body radiation by 4 weeks.

Stated time point: blood 2 weeks post-SBRT. Treatment meaning: 15 Gy SBRT to primary tumor, nephrectomy 4 weeks later. The tumor was a clear cell renal cell carcinoma. General study findings and limits: In blood, top tumor clones expanded by 2 weeks, shrinking by 4.

Profiled with immunoSEQ multiplex PCR; TCRdb holds only in-frame clones, not every one. The table records roughly 150,000 clones, 87% of them present only once. Comments on this clone: Its antigen is undetermined.

The CDR3 sequence is 15 residues long. Germline V lookup: CDR1 LGHNA, CDR2 YNFKEQ. V was trimmed by 0 bases and J by 3 bases, leaving 9 bases between them. The material sequenced was blood, taken from a patient whose treatment included radiotherapy and nephrectomy. This chain uses TRBV4-2 with TRBJ2-1, with a possible D match to TRBD2 (5 bases). This receptor was obtained from a woman in her fifties or sixties with renal cell carcinoma. The CDR3 DNA is TGTGCCAGCAGCCAAGACCCGGGGTTCTACAATGAGCAGTTCTTC. Protein: CASSQDPGFYNEQFF.